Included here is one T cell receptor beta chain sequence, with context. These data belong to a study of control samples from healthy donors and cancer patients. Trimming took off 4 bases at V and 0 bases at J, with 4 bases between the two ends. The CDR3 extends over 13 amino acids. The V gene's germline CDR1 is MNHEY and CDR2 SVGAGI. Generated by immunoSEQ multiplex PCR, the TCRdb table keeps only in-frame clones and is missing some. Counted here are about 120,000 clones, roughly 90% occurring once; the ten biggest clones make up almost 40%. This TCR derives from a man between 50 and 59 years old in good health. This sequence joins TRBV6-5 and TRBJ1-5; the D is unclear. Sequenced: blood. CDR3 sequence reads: CASSSDSNQPQHF. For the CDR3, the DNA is TGTGCCAGCAGTTCCGATAGCAATCAGCCCCAGCATTTT.